The clone carrying this T cell receptor (beta chain) was seen just once. Its antigen is unidentified. Donation came from healthy HIV-negative adults that had no recent acute infections or vaccinations. It was into CD45RA+ naive and CD45RA-negative memory subsets that the CD4+ cells were split. The record originates from a study of shared clonotypes between healthy human individuals. Across the whole study: CD8 memory received one plate per donor, CD8 naive two, CD4 memory three and CD4 naive three. General study findings and limits: Investigators collected only blood, and repertoires in tissues likely differ.

The method was immunoSEQ multiplex PCR; TCRdb's version includes in-frame clones alone and lacks a portion of them. The sample gives about 1.5 million clones, around 98% of which show up once; 0.4% to 0.55% is in the top ten. The V and J ends lost 1 base and 2 bases respectively, with 11 bases between them. Germline lookup yields CDR1 SGHAT and CDR2 FQNNGV. The CDR3 has 15 amino acids. The sequence came from a young man in good health. This sequence joins TRBV11-2 and TRBJ2-5; D is unclear. Sample: naive CD4+ T cells sorted from blood. Sample subset: CD45RA+ positively selected. The CDR3 nucleotides are TGTGCCAGCAGCTTAGGTGTTGGACCTCAAGAGACCCAGTACTTC. Its protein product is CASSLGVGPQETQYF.